These T cell receptor beta chains were read from a single sample in a study of T cells in Graves' hyperthyroidism and ophthalmopathy. TCRdb reanalysed the multiplex PCR reads using MiXCR and keeps one entry per CDR3 protein. The sample includes about 300,000 distinct CDR3 sequences, 13% seen only once; the top ten take 7% to 8.5%. Sequenced input: blood. Receptors were obtained from a woman in her thirties with Graves' hyperthyroidism that later progressed to Graves' ophthalmopathy. Each CDR3 is given with its conserved first and last residue. The order of the fields is D gene, V gene, CDR3 protein. A D gene is named only where the DNA matches it firmly.

>NA|TRBV9
CASSADSSSYEQYF
>NA|TRBV6-1
CASTLERTAYNEQFF
>TRBD1|TRBV28
CAIRDSDTWGQFF
>TRBD1|TRBV11-2
CASSLDRDWNTEAFF
>NA|TRBV7-9
CASSPDAYPTGYTF
>TRBD1|TRBV20-1
CSARDQGAEQYF
>NA|TRBV7-3
CASSLGEYGFYEQYF
>NA|TRBV19
CASARVFVSGTYEQYF
>NA|TRBV11-1
CASSLVADERPEAFF
>NA|TRBV20-1
CSAGETVTPYNEQFF
>NA|TRBV27
CASSSLAASSGNTIYF